This TCR beta chain derives from a study of blood T cell repertoires in COVID-19. Study-level information: PBMCs, B-cell-depleted T cells, or T cells were the source of the cDNA or gDNA that made up the material.

Method: immunoSEQ multiplex PCR; TCRdb's copy keeps in-frame clones and lacks some. The table includes roughly 500,000 clones, roughly 90% detected once. The CDR3 loop spans 17 amino acids. Between the trimmed V and J ends, which lost 2 bases and 3 bases, there was a span of 19 bases. CDR1 and CDR2 from the germline V gene are MNHEY and SVGEGT. The receptor was derived from a woman between 40 and 55 years old who had recovered from COVID-19. Sequenced material: PBMCs or T cells enriched from blood (not recorded which). The chain employs TRBV6-2 or TRBV6-3 and TRBJ1-2; tentatively, D is TRBD1 (6 bases). The CDR3 DNA sequence: TGTGCCAGCAGTTACCCATCCGGGGGGGCGGTTGACTATGGCTACACCTTC. It specifies CASSYPSGGAVDYGYTF.